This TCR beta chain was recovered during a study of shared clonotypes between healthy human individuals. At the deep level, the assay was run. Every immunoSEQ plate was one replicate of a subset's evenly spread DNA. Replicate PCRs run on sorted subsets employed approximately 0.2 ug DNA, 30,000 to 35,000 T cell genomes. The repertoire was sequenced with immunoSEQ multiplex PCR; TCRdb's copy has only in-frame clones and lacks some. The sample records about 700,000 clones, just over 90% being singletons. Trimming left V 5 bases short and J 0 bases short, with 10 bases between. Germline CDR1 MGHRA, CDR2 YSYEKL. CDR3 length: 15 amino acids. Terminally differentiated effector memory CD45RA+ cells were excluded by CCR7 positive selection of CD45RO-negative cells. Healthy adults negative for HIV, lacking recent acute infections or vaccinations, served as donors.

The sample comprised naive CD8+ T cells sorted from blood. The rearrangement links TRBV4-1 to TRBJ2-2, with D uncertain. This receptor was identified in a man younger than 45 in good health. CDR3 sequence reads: CASSESFANTGELFF. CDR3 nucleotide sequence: TGCGCCAGCAGCGAATCGTTCGCGAACACCGGGGAGCTGTTTTTT.